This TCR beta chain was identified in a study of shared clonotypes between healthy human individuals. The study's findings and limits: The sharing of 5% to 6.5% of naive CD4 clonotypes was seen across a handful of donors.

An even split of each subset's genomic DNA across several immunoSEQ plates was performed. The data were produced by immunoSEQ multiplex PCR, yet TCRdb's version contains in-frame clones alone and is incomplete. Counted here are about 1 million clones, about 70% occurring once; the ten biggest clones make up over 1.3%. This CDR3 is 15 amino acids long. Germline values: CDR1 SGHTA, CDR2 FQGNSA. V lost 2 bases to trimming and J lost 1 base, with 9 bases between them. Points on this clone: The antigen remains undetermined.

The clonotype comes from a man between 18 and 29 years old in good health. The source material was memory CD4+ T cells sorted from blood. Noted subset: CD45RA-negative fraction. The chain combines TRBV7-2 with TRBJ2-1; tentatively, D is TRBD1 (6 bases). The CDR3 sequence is CASSLIQGSYNEQFF. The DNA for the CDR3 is TGTGCCAGCAGCTTAATACAGGGTTCCTACAATGAGCAGTTCTTC.